A selection of T cell receptor beta chains follows, all from one sample in a study of blood T cell repertoires in COVID-19. The assay was immunoSEQ multiplex PCR, and TCRdb's table has in-frame clones only and misses some. The table has approximately 190,000 clones, roughly four fifths seen once. Sequencing was performed on peripheral blood. Receptors originate from a woman in her 40s with acute or convalescent COVID-19. Each CDR3 is given with its conserved first and last residue. D genes are given only for firm matches. Clone size is shown for a subset of rows, as once, few, many or a class of expanded clone.

v_gene	d_gene	abundance	len	j_gene	CDR3nt	CDR3aa
TRBV10-1	.	.	19	TRBJ2-1	TGCGCCAGCAGTGAGTTCAGCAGGGGCACTACTAAAAACTACAATGAGCAGTTCTTC	CASSEFSRGTTKNYNEQFF
TRBV7-8	.	few	18	TRBJ1-5	TGTGCCAGCAGCTTAGCCGATCCAGGGCTCAATAGCAATCAGCCCCAGCATTTT	CASSLADPGLNSNQPQHF
TRBV21-1	.	.	13	TRBJ1-1	TGTGCCAGCAACCGCGCCCTCACCACTGAAGCTTTCTTT	CASNRALTTEAFF
TRBV18	.	.	15	TRBJ2-1	TGTGCCAGCTCACCACCGAGGGCCCCTTACAATGAGCAGTTCTTC	CASSPPRAPYNEQFF
TRBV5-1	TRBD1	.	16	TRBJ2-5	TGCGCCAGCAGCCCCGAGTTTAGGGGGCAGGGAGAGACCCAGTACTTC	CASSPEFRGQGETQYF
TRBV19	.	.	12	TRBJ2-7	TGTGCCAGTAGCGGTATCCCGTACGAGCAGTACTTC	CASSGIPYEQYF
TRBV6-5	TRBD1	few	14	TRBJ1-6	TGTGCCAGCAGCCCCGGGACAGGGCGTTCACCCCTCCACTTT	CASSPGTGRSPLHF
TRBV29-1	.	.	13	TRBJ1-5	TGCAGCGTTAGGGGGGGCAGACATCAGCCCCAGCATTTT	CSVRGGRHQPQHF
TRBV2	.	.	13	TRBJ2-2	TGTGCCAGCCGTGACAAGAACACCGGGGAGCTGTTTTTT	CASRDKNTGELFF
TRBV4-1	TRBD1	.	15	TRBJ1-6	TGCGCCAGCAGCCACCCGGGACAGATAAATTCACCCCTCCACTTT	CASSHPGQINSPLHF
TRBV9	.	.	15	TRBJ1-1	TGTGCCAGCAGGCGGGGAGGGGGGCATGACACTGAAGCTTTCTTT	CASRRGGGHDTEAFF
TRBV5-1	.	.	15	TRBJ1-1	TGCGCCAGCAGCCCGGGGGGGCAGAGGAACACTGAAGCTTTCTTT	CASSPGGQRNTEAFF
TRBV10-1	.	.	12	TRBJ1-5	TGCGCCAGCAGCCGGGGGAATCAGCCCCAGCATTTT	CASSRGNQPQHF
TRBV5-4	TRBD1	.	14	TRBJ2-2	TGTGCCAGCCGAATCGGGACAGCCACCGGGGAGCTGTTTTTT	CASRIGTATGELFF
TRBV7-2	TRBD1	once	16	TRBJ1-1	TGTGCCAGCAGCTCAACATTATTCGCAGGGGGCACTGAAGCTTTCTTT	CASSSTLFAGGTEAFF
TRBV5-4	.	.	14	TRBJ2-7	TGTGCCAGCAGCTCGCTGACAGGTGTGAGAGAGCAGTACTTC	CASSSLTGVREQYF
TRBV7-3	TRBD2	.	12	TRBJ2-7	TGTGCCAGCAGCGCCCCGGGAGGCGAGCAGTACTTC	CASSAPGGEQYF
TRBV9	.	.	14	TRBJ2-7	TGTGCCAGCAGCGTAGATGGACAGCCCTACGAGCAGTACTTC	CASSVDGQPYEQYF
TRBV10-3	.	.	14	TRBJ1-3	TGTGCCGTTACTCCGGGGGATCAAAGGGACACCATATATTTT	CAVTPGDQRDTIYF
TRBV5-1	.	.	15	TRBJ1-2	TGCGCCAGCAGCTTTGGGTTAGGGGCTAACTATGGCTACACCTTC	CASSFGLGANYGYTF
TRBV19	.	.	14	TRBJ2-7	TGTGCCAGTAGTATTAAAATAATAGCCTACGAGCAGTACTTC	CASSIKIIAYEQYF
TRBV12-2	.	.	15	TRBJ2-2	TGTGCAAGTCGCTTAGCCCCGGGGAACACCGGGGAGCTGTTTTTT	CASRLAPGNTGELFF
TRBV5-6	TRBD1	.	15	TRBJ1-5	TGTGCCAGCAGCTCGACCGGGACAGGCAATCAGCCCCAGCATTTT	CASSSTGTGNQPQHF
TRBV4-1	.	.	15	TRBJ1-6	TGCGCCAGCAGCCTGGGGGGAGGGGGGAATTCACCCCTCCACTTT	CASSLGGGGNSPLHF
TRBV28	TRBD1	.	15	TRBJ1-2	TGTGCCAGCAGCTTGACAGGGCTCTCGAACTATGGCTACACCTTC	CASSLTGLSNYGYTF
TRBV28	.	.	14	TRBJ1-5	TGTGCCAGCAGTCTTCCTGTGGGCCCTTTCCCCCAGCATTTT	CASSLPVGPFPQHF
TRBV28	TRBD2	.	15	TRBJ2-3	TGTGCCAGCAGTGCCGAACTAGCGTCGGCAGATACGCAGTATTTT	CASSAELASADTQYF
TRBV27	.	.	15	TRBJ2-5	TGTGCCAGCAGTCCGGTAACAGGGCTGAAAGAGACCCAGTACTTC	CASSPVTGLKETQYF
TRBV2	TRBD1	.	13	TRBJ1-2	TGTGCCAGCTTCAGACAGGGTCTCTATGGCTACACCTTC	CASFRQGLYGYTF
TRBV15	TRBD2	.	19	TRBJ2-3	TGTGCCACCAGCAGAGATCGACTAGCGGGAGACCCTAGCACAGATACGCAGTATTTT	CATSRDRLAGDPSTDTQYF
TRBV6-6	.	.	13	TRBJ1-5	TGTGCCAGCAGTTACCTCTTAAATCAGCCCCAGCATTTT	CASSYLLNQPQHF
TRBV6-2/TRBV6-3	.	.	13	TRBJ2-7	TGTGCCAGCAGTTATTTGGGAGGCGGGGAGCAGTACTTC	CASSYLGGGEQYF
TRBV12-3/TRBV12-4	.	.	11	TRBJ1-1	TGTGCCAGCATAGGGGTAACTGAAGCTTTCTTT	CASIGVTEAFF
TRBV6-1	TRBD1	.	14	TRBJ2-3	TGTGCCAGCAGTGAAGGACAGGGGGCAGATACGCAGTATTTT	CASSEGQGADTQYF
TRBV2	TRBD2	few	18	TRBJ2-1	TGTGCCAGCAGTCTGGGCCCTCGGACTAGCGGCAAGTACAATGAGCAGTTCTTC	CASSLGPRTSGKYNEQFF
TRBV7-3	.	.	11	TRBJ2-1	TGTGCCAGCAGCTCGGGGAATGAGCAGTTCTTC	CASSSGNEQFF
TRBV4-1	TRBD2	.	15	TRBJ2-5	TGCGCCAGCAGCCCAACCGGGACTAGGGGGGAGACCCAGTACTTC	CASSPTGTRGETQYF
TRBV6-2/TRBV6-3	.	.	14	TRBJ1-1	TGTGCCAGCAGTCAGGTGGGCAGTCTAACTGAAGCTTTCTTT	CASSQVGSLTEAFF